The sequence of this TCR beta chain was determined in a study of T cell changes during pregnancy in multiple sclerosis. Measured with immunoSEQ multiplex PCR; TCRdb has only the in-frame clones, and not every one. Of some 90,000 clones in the sample, around 91% were seen once. In its sample, this clone was seen once. The CDR3 is 16 amino acids. V lost 5 bases, J lost 5 bases, and 12 bases stayed unmatched. Germline V CDR1 and CDR2: SGHRS, YFSETQ. This clonotype was obtained from a female donor in good health, enrolled as a control in a pregnancy study. The rearrangement joins TRBV5-1 to TRBJ2-5, with TRBD2 matching over 10 bases. The specimen comprised peripheral blood, sampled after pregnancy. The CDR3 loop is CASSLAPSGGGETQYF. The CDR3 coding sequence is TGCGCCAGCAGTCTCGCACCGAGCGGGGGGGGTGAGACCCAGTACTTC.